The 31 T cell receptor beta chains below were found in one sample sequenced in a study of OX40 agonist ivuxolimab in advanced cancers. Library generation was performed with the immunoSEQ multiplex PCR assay. TCRdb holds this immuneACCESS table with in-frame rearrangements only. Some clones are missing; in checked studies, unresolved V genes explain under half, and the rest has no known cause. This sample has several thousand clones in its table, and 88% of those were observed once. Roughly 12% of the sample is in the top ten clones. This sample comprised CD4+ or CD8+ T cells sorted from blood, obtained in a trial of the OX40 agonist ivuxolimab. The source is an adult with an advanced solid tumor such as melanoma, head and neck, liver or kidney cancer.

The V and J genes are TRBV5-4 and TRBJ1-6; 7 nucleotides agree with TRBD1. The V gene's germline CDR1 is SGHNT and CDR2 YYREEE (reference sequence). This CDR3 is built from 14 residues. The V gene end was trimmed by 4 bases and the J gene end by 10 bases; junction bases not matched to a gene: 8. The CDR3: CASSPRQGTSPLHF. The CDR3 region has the DNA TGTGCCAGCAGCCCGAGACAGGGTACCTCACCCCTCCACTTT.

The V gene is TRBV6-5, the J gene TRBJ1-2; 9 bases match TRBD1. CDR3 length: 14 amino acids. Germline V lookup: CDR1 MNHEY, CDR2 SVGAGI. The V segment lost 5 bases and the J segment 5 bases; nucleotides outside the gene matches: 6. The chain's CDR3 is CASSRQGGRYGYTF. CDR3 DNA: TGTGCCAGCAGTCGACAGGGGGGAAGATATGGCTACACCTTC.

By share of the sample, this clone is large. The chain couples TRBV9 to TRBJ2-5; D gene ambiguous. CDR1 SGDLS and CDR2 YYNGEE come from the germline V gene. The V end lost 0 bases, the J end lost 1 base, and 10 bases lay between the germline ends. The CDR3 is 15 residues long. The CDR3 loop reads CASSVEGRTQETQYF. For the CDR3, the DNA is TGTGCCAGCAGCGTAGAAGGCAGGACCCAAGAGACCCAGTACTTC.

The chain employs TRBV6-5 and TRBJ2-7; possible D gene TRBD2, 5 bases. V lost 2 bases to trimming and J lost 1 base, with 6 bases between them. The CDR3 totals 13 residues. Germline CDR1 is MNHEY and CDR2 is SVGAGI. The CDR3 DNA is TGTGCCAGCAGTTACACGGGGTCCTACGAGCAGTACTTC. It is translated as CASSYTGSYEQYF.

The V and J genes are TRBV18 and TRBJ2-3, with no clear D. V lost 8 bases, J lost 5 bases, and 5 bases lay in between. This CDR3 contains 10 residues. From germline, CDR1 is KGHSH and CDR2 LQKENI. DNA of the CDR3: TGTGCCAGCAAGGGAGATACGCAGTATTTT. Translation gives CASKGDTQYF.

The V and J genes are TRBV19 and TRBJ2-1; D is uncertain. Looked up from germline, CDR1 is LNHDA and CDR2 is SQIVND (reference sequence). V shed 3 bases and J shed 3 bases, with 9 bases lying between them. The CDR3 has 14 amino acids. DNA for the CDR3: TGTGCCAGTAGTATTGAGACCTTCTACAATGAGCAGTTCTTC. It yields the protein CASSIETFYNEQFF.

The chain has TRBV28 and TRBJ2-6; TRBD2 is a possible D gene (5 bases). From germline, CDR1 is MDHEN and CDR2 SYDVKM. The CDR3 runs to 18 residues. Between the trimmed V and J ends, which lost 5 bases and 0 bases, there was a span of 17 bases. This CDR3 is CASSLGERVDSGANVLTF. The CDR3 DNA follows: TGTGCCAGCAGTCTCGGTGAGAGGGTGGACTCTGGGGCCAACGTCCTGACTTTC.

Written as DNA, the CDR3 is TGTGCCAGCAGCTTAGCGCCGGGCAGGGGGAGGTACGAGCAGTACTTC. It translates to CASSLAPGRGRYEQYF. The rearrangement uses TRBV11-1 and TRBJ2-7; TRBD1 might be the D (7 bases). The germline V and J ends were trimmed by 0 bases and 4 bases, with 16 bases remaining between them. The CDR3 runs 16 residues. Germline V gene data show CDR1 as SGHAT and CDR2 as FQDESV (reference sequence). Supplemented by reference TRBV11-1 and TRBJ2-7, the full variable domain reads EAEVAQSPRYKITEKSQAVAFWCDPISGHATLYWYRQILGQGPELLVQFQDESVVDDSQLPKDRFSAERLKGVDSTLKIQPAELGDSAMYLCASSLAPGRGRYEQYFGPGTRLTVT.

The V and J genes are TRBV13 and TRBJ2-3, with D maybe TRBD1 (6 bases). The CDR3 covers 14 residues. From germline, CDR1 is PRHDT and CDR2 FYEKMQ (reference sequence). V was clipped by 8 bases and J by 2 bases, with 14 bases between them. CDR3 protein: CASLGTSLTDTQYF. The CDR3 DNA is TGTGCCAGCCTCGGGACAAGCCTCACAGATACGCAGTATTTT.

The chain links TRBV4-1 to TRBJ2-7; a possible D gene is TRBD1 (5 bases). CDR3 length equals 14 residues. Trimming took off 2 bases at V and 5 bases at J, with 13 bases between the two ends. CDR1 is MGHRA and CDR2 is YSYEKL in the germline V gene. The chain's CDR3 is CASSQSAGSDEQYF. Here the CDR3 DNA reads TGCGCCAGCAGCCAATCGGCAGGGTCAGACGAGCAGTACTTC.

J is TRBJ2-3 and V is TRBV6-6; D is unresolved. The CDR3 contains 10 residues. CDR1 is MNHNY and CDR2 is SVGAGI in the germline V gene (reference sequence). Trimming pared 8 bases from V and 5 bases from J, leaving 5 bases between. The CDR3 sequence is CASGEDTQYF. In DNA form, the CDR3 reads TGTGCCAGCGGGGAAGATACGCAGTATTTT.

The chain couples TRBV20-1 to TRBJ1-4, with no clear D. The V end was cut by 6 bases, the J end by 8 bases, with 10 bases between. The length of the CDR3 is 11 residues. Germline CDR1 is DFQATT and CDR2 is SNEGSKA (reference sequence). The CDR3 region is CSAPDGEKLFF. CDR3 in DNA: TGCAGTGCCCCGGATGGGGAAAAACTGTTTTTT.

The CDR3 loop reads CASSPSTYQPQHF. The CDR3, as DNA: TGCGCCAGCAGCCCCAGTACCTATCAGCCCCAGCATTTT. The rearrangement uses TRBV4-1 and TRBJ1-5, with D unclear. Deletions cut 4 bases from V and 5 bases from J, with 9 bases between. CDR1 MGHRA and CDR2 YSYEKL come from the germline V gene. This CDR3 spans 13 amino acids.

V usage is TRBV27 and J usage is TRBJ1-5; D not certain. CDR3 size: 13 residues. Trimming cost V 5 bases and J 6 bases, with 11 bases left between them. Per the germline V gene, CDR1 is MNHEY and CDR2 is SMNVEV (reference sequence). CDR3 DNA: TGTGCCAGCAGTACCGGGTTTCTTCAGCCCCAGCATTTT. Translating gives CASSTGFLQPQHF.

This chain joins TRBV7-3 and TRBJ2-7; TRBD2 matches at 10 bases. The trim removed 4 bases at V and 5 bases at J, leaving 14 bases unmatched. Germline V gene lookup returns CDR1 SGHTA and CDR2 FQGTGA. This CDR3 spans 17 amino acids. CDR3 protein: CASSSMAPSGGFDEQYF. The CDR3 nucleotides read TGTGCCAGCAGCTCCATGGCACCTAGCGGGGGCTTCGACGAGCAGTACTTC. The full variable domain, with the rest looked up from reference TRBV7-3 and TRBJ2-7, is GAGVSQTPSNKVTEKGKYVELRCDPISGHTALYWYRQSLGQGPEFLIYFQGTGAADDSGLPNDRFFAVRPEGSVSTLKIQRTERGDSAVYLCASSSMAPSGGFDEQYFGPGTRLTVT.

The V and J genes are TRBV4-1 and TRBJ2-5, with TRBD2 matching 7 bases. The CDR3 contains 16 residues. After removal of 0 bases from V and 5 bases from J, the junction contained 9 bases not matched to a gene. Germline loops: CDR1 MGHRA, CDR2 YSYEKL. The CDR3 nucleotides are TGCGCCAGCAGCCAAGAGAAGCGGGGCCGGGGGGAGACCCAGTACTTC. It codes for CASSQEKRGRGETQYF.

The chain employs TRBV4-1 and TRBJ1-1, with 8 bases matching TRBD1. Per the germline V gene, CDR1 is MGHRA and CDR2 is YSYEKL. V was pared by 5 bases and J by 8 bases, with 10 bases of the junction left unmatched. This CDR3 is built from 14 residues. Here the CDR3 reads CASSSGQGGEEAFF. The CDR3 DNA is TGCGCCAGCAGCTCCGGACAGGGCGGGGAAGAAGCTTTCTTT.

The rearrangement uses TRBV19 and TRBJ1-5; D unclear. There are 15 residues in the CDR3. CDR1 is LNHDA and CDR2 is SQIVND in the germline V gene (reference sequence). V was shortened by 3 bases and J by 3 bases, with 12 bases between the two germline ends. The CDR3 coding sequence is TGTGCCAGTAGTATTTTCGCGGGCCTCAATCAGCCCCAGCATTTT. Its protein is CASSIFAGLNQPQHF.

V and J are TRBV19 and TRBJ2-2, with no clear D. The CDR3 sequence is 11 residues long. Trimming stripped 8 bases from V and 2 bases from J, with 3 bases between. Germline V gives CDR1 LNHDA, CDR2 SQIVND (reference sequence). CDR3 residues: CASHNTGELFF. CDR3 bases: TGTGCCAGTCACAACACCGGGGAGCTGTTTTTT.

The chain joins TRBV5-1 to TRBJ2-6; D is uncertain. Germline CDR1 is SGHRS and CDR2 is YFSETQ. The V end was cut by 1 base, the J end by 0 bases, with 14 bases between. The CDR3 has 18 residues. The CDR3 region has the DNA TGCGCCAGCAGCTTGTCGGAATCATTAATCTCTGGGGCCAACGTCCTGACTTTC. It encodes CASSLSESLISGANVLTF.

The gene calls are TRBV5-8 and TRBJ2-1; the match to TRBD2 covers 10 bases. This CDR3 has 17 residues. Germline V gives CDR1 SGHTS, CDR2 YDEGEE. J lost 4 bases, V lost 2 bases, and 9 bases had no gene match. This chain's CDR3 is CASSLDPGLASYNEQFF. CDR3 DNA: TGTGCCAGCAGCTTAGATCCGGGACTAGCGTCATACAATGAGCAGTTCTTC.

The chain employs TRBV7-6 and TRBJ2-7; 7 bases match TRBD1. The CDR3 consists of 14 residues. The V segment lost 1 base and the J segment 3 bases; nucleotides outside the gene matches: 3. Germline V CDR1 and CDR2: SGHVS, FNYEAQ. The CDR3 bases are TGTGCCAGCAGCTTAGTAGCAGGGGGCTACGAGCAGTACTTC. It encodes CASSLVAGGYEQYF.

This chain links TRBV13 with TRBJ2-7; 9 bases match TRBD1. Germline V gives CDR1 PRHDT, CDR2 FYEKMQ (reference sequence). Trimming removed 0 bases from V and 7 bases from J; junction bases left unmatched: 4. This CDR3 has 14 residues. The CDR3 bases are TGTGCCAGCAGCTTAGGGACAGGGGGTGGGGAGCAGTACTTC. Its protein is CASSLGTGGGEQYF.

This chain uses TRBV4-1 with TRBJ2-3; 8 bases map to TRBD2. The V segment lost 0 bases and the J segment 3 bases; nucleotides outside the gene matches: 5. CDR3 length: 16 residues. Germline V gene sequence: CDR1 MGHRA, CDR2 YSYEKL. CDR3 sequence: CASSQDPGLETDTQYF. The CDR3 region has the DNA TGCGCCAGCAGCCAAGATCCGGGACTAGAAACAGATACGCAGTATTTT.

This chain connects TRBV28 to TRBJ1-3; D might be TRBD1 (6 bases). The V end lost 3 bases, the J end lost 2 bases, and 11 bases lay between the germline ends. This CDR3 has 15 amino acids. Germline CDR1 and CDR2: MDHEN and SYDVKM. In DNA form, the CDR3 reads TGTGCCAGCAGTTTTCTCCGGACAGCTGGAAACACCATATATTTT. Amino acid sequence: CASSFLRTAGNTIYF.

The chain is built from TRBV7-8 and TRBJ1-1; D unresolved. The CDR3 totals 11 residues. Germline loops: CDR1 SGHVS, CDR2 FQNEAQ. Deletions cut 8 bases from V and 7 bases from J, with 11 bases between. The CDR3 spells CASSFGFEAFF. Here the CDR3 DNA reads TGTGCCAGCTCATTCGGCTTTGAAGCTTTCTTT.

The gene calls are TRBV5-5 and TRBJ1-2; D possibly corresponds to TRBD1 (6 bases). The V gene lost 2 bases and the J gene lost 4 bases, with 12 bases spanning the gap. The CDR3 contains 14 residues. The germline gives CDR1 SGHKS, CDR2 YYEKEE (reference sequence). The CDR3, as DNA: TGTGCCAGCAGCTTTGGACAGACCCCCTATGGCTACACCTTC. This codes for CASSFGQTPYGYTF. Using reference TRBV5-5 and TRBJ1-2 for the parts outside the CDR3, the full variable domain is DAGVTQSPTHLIKTRGQQVTLRCSPISGHKSVSWYQQVLGQGPQFIFQYYEKEERGRGNFPDRFSARQFPNYSSELNVNALLLGDSALYLCASSFGQTPYGYTFGSGTRLTVV.

This rearrangement joins TRBV7-7 to TRBJ2-7; tentatively, D is TRBD1 or TRBD2 (6 bases each). The germline V and J ends were trimmed by 3 bases and 1 base, with 13 bases remaining between them. This CDR3 comprises 15 residues. Germline loops: CDR1 SSHAT, CDR2 FNYEAQ (reference sequence). CDR3 DNA sequence: TGTGCCAGCAGCTTGGGGGGCCCTCATTCCTACGAGCAGTACTTC. Its translation is CASSLGGPHSYEQYF.

The gene calls are TRBV27 and TRBJ2-7; possibly TRBD1 for D (6 bases). Trimming stripped 3 bases from V and 4 bases from J, with 13 bases between. The CDR3 sequence is 14 residues long. The germline V gene has CDR1 MNHEY and CDR2 SMNVEV (reference sequence). CDR3: CASSFSGQEYEQYF. CDR3 DNA: TGTGCCAGCAGTTTTTCGGGACAAGAGTACGAGCAGTACTTC.

This clone has just one count. This chain joins TRBV2 and TRBJ1-5; 8 bases are a match to TRBD1. CDR3 size: 14 residues. Germline V gene data show CDR1 as SNHLY and CDR2 as FYNNEI. The V gene end was trimmed by 6 bases and the J gene end by 7 bases; junction bases not matched to a gene: 8. The chain's CDR3 is CASSLGTGEQPQHF. The CDR3, as DNA: TGTGCCAGCAGCCTCGGGACAGGCGAGCAGCCCCAGCATTTT.

The CDR3 bases are TGTGCCACCAGCAGAACCTGGGAGGGGAGGCACAATCAGCCCCAGCATTTT. It yields the protein CATSRTWEGRHNQPQHF. The rearrangement links TRBV15 to TRBJ1-5, with D perhaps TRBD1 (5 bases). Trimming removed 2 bases from V and 3 bases from J, with 17 bases in between. The germline gives CDR1 LNHNV, CDR2 YYDKDF (reference sequence). This CDR3 spans 17 amino acids.